The clone carrying this T cell receptor beta chain appeared a single time. The sample comes from a study of control samples from healthy donors and cancer patients. Method: immunoSEQ multiplex PCR; TCRdb's copy keeps in-frame clones and lacks some. Altogether about 120,000 clones are present, roughly 90% being singletons, with the ten largest covering 40%. The CDR3 has 14 amino acids. V was trimmed by 2 bases and J by 7 bases, leaving 11 bases between them. CDR1 and CDR2 from the germline V gene are MNHEY and SMNVEV (reference sequence). Sample: blood. The TCR sequence derives from a man aged 50 to 60 in good health. The chain couples TRBV27 to TRBJ2-2; D unclear. The CDR3, as DNA: TGTGCCAGCAGTTTAAGGAACTTCGACGGGGAGCTGTTTTTT. This translates into CASSLRNFDGELFF.